These 10 T cell receptor beta chains came from one sample sequenced in a study of OX40 agonist ivuxolimab in advanced cancers. Here immunoSEQ multiplex PCR was the method, and the copy in TCRdb shows in-frame clones only, minus some. The sample carries tens of thousands of clones, roughly nine tenths recorded once. Sequenced material: CD4+ or CD8+ T cells sorted from blood, taken in a trial of the OX40 agonist ivuxolimab. These receptors were taken from an adult with an advanced solid tumor such as melanoma, head and neck, liver or kidney cancer.

The chain has TRBV11-2 and TRBJ2-7, with a possible D match to TRBD1 (5 bases). Germline CDR1 SGHAT, CDR2 FQNNGV. Trimming took off 1 base at V and 1 base at J, with 14 bases between the two ends. The CDR3 runs to 16 residues. The CDR3 coding sequence is TGTGCCAGCAGCTTAGTGGCAGGGATGGGTTCCTACGAGCAGTACTTC. Translated, it gives CASSLVAGMGSYEQYF.

The chain has TRBV30 and TRBJ2-1; no clear D gene. Per the germline V gene, CDR1 is GTSNPN and CDR2 is SVGIG (reference sequence). Trimming cost V 5 bases and J 7 bases, with 15 bases left between them. The CDR3 extends over 13 amino acids. This CDR3 reads CAWGLGLGNEQFF. CDR3 coding DNA: TGTGCCTGGGGTCTGGGATTGGGGAATGAGCAGTTCTTC.

The V and J genes are TRBV18 and TRBJ2-5, with D unresolved. V lost 3 bases, J lost 4 bases, and 12 bases lay in between. The CDR3 length is 14 residues. Germline loops: CDR1 KGHSH, CDR2 LQKENI. The CDR3 sequence is CASSPEIRLETQYF. The DNA of the CDR3 is TGTGCCAGCTCACCCGAGATCAGACTAGAGACCCAGTACTTC.

The sample holds one count of this clone. The chain employs TRBV5-1 and TRBJ2-1, with D tentatively TRBD2 (5 bases). The CDR3 consists of 13 residues. Between the trimmed V and J ends, which lost 4 bases and 5 bases, there was a span of 10 bases. Per the germline V gene, CDR1 is SGHRS and CDR2 is YFSETQ. The CDR3 is CASSTDFNNEQFF. CDR3 coding DNA: TGCGCCAGCAGCACGGACTTCAACAATGAGCAGTTCTTC. Complete variable domain (other parts from reference TRBV5-1 and TRBJ2-1): KAGVTQTPRYLIKTRGQQVTLSCSPISGHRSVSWYQQTPGQGLQFLFEYFSETQRNKGNFPGRFSGRQFSNSRSEMNVSTLELGDSALYLCASSTDFNNEQFFGPGTRLTVL.

CDR3 amino acids: CASSGPIYEQYF. The CDR3 region has the DNA TGTGCCAGCAGTGGGCCTATCTACGAGCAGTACTTC. V is TRBV2 and J is TRBJ2-7; D not certain. V lost 4 bases, J lost 3 bases, and 7 bases lay in between. Germline V gene data show CDR1 as SNHLY and CDR2 as FYNNEI. The CDR3 runs 12 residues.

This clone showed up just once. V gene TRBV11-2 combines with J gene TRBJ2-1; perhaps TRBD2 as D (5 bases). The V end was cut by 0 bases, the J end by 8 bases, with 14 bases between. This CDR3 region has 15 residues. Germline V CDR1 and CDR2: SGHAT, FQNNGV. In nucleotides, the CDR3 is TGTGCCAGCAGCTTAGATCTGGCGGGTATCGATGAGCAGTTCTTC. The encoded protein is CASSLDLAGIDEQFF. Full variable domain (rest looked up from reference TRBV11-2 and TRBJ2-1): EAGVAQSPRYKIIEKRQSVAFWCNPISGHATLYWYQQILGQGPKLLIQFQNNGVVDDSQLPKDRFSAERLKGVDSTLKIQPAKLEDSAVYLCASSLDLAGIDEQFFGPGTRLTVL.

The genes are TRBV7-2 and TRBJ2-3; D is possibly TRBD1 (5 bases). The CDR3 consists of 15 residues. Germline V gene lookup returns CDR1 SGHTA and CDR2 FQGNSA. V was cut by 1 base and J by 6 bases, with 14 bases left in between. The CDR3 nucleotides are TGTGCCAGCAGCTTAGTCCAGGGTGGAAGGGATACGCAGTATTTT. Its protein product is CASSLVQGGRDTQYF.

This clone has only a few counts. At one of its ends the junction is not consistent with the germline gene, which may arise from a read error. The chain joins TRBV7-2 to TRBJ1-3, with no clear D. The CDR3 has 11 amino acids. The germline CDR1 and CDR2 sequences are SGHTA and FQGNSA. The CDR3 protein is CASRLENTIYF. The CDR3 bases are TGTGCCAGCAGATTAGAAAACACCATATATTTT. Drawing the rest from reference TRBV7-2 and TRBJ1-3, the complete variable domain is GAGVSQSPSNKVTEKGKDVELRCDPISGHTALYWYRQSLGQGLEFLIYFQGNSAPDKSGLPSDRFSAERTGGSVSTLTIQRTQQEDSAVYLCASRLENTIYFGEGSWLTVV.

The chain combines TRBV7-2 with TRBJ2-7; D is uncertain. V lost 4 bases to trimming and J lost 3 bases, with 16 bases between them. Germline V gene lookup returns CDR1 SGHTA and CDR2 FQGNSA. CDR3 length equals 15 residues. The CDR3 region has the DNA TGTGCCAGCAGCTCCCCCTTTAACGCGGTCTACGAGCAGTACTTC. Encoded protein: CASSSPFNAVYEQYF.

The rearrangement joins TRBV7-8 to TRBJ2-2, with 11 nucleotides matching TRBD2. The germline V gene has CDR1 SGHVS and CDR2 FQNEAQ. With 5 bases clipped from V and 3 bases from J, the junction kept 14 bases outside the gene matches. CDR3 length: 19 residues. CDR3 in amino acids: CASSLVYVAGGPDTGELFF. The CDR3 DNA is TGTGCCAGCAGCCTAGTATATGTAGCGGGAGGGCCGGACACCGGGGAGCTGTTTTTT.